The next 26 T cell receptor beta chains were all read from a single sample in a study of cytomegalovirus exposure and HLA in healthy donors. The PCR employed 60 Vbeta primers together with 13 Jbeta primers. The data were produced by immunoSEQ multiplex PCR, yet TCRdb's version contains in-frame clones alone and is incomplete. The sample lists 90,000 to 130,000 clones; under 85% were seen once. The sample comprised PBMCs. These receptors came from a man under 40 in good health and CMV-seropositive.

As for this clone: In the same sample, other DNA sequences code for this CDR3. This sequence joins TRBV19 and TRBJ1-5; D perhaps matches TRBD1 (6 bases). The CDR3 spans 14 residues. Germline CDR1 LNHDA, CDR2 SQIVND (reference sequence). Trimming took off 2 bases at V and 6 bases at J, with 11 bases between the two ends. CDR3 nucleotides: TGTGCCAGTAGTATATCAGGGGAAGGTCAGCCCCAGCATTTT. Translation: CASSISGEGQPQHF.

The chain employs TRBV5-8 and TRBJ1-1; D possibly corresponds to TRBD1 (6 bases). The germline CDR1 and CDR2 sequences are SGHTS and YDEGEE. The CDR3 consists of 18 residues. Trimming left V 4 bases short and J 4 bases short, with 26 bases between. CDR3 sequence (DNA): TGTGCCAGCAGCACAAGACAGACCTCTCAACCCAGGGGCACTGAAGCTTTCTTT. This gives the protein CASSTRQTSQPRGTEAFF.

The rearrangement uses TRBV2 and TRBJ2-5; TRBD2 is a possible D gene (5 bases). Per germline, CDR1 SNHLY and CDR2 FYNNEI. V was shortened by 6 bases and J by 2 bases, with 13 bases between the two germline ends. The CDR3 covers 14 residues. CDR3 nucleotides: TGTGCCAGCAGCGGGGTAGTAAAACAAGAGACCCAGTACTTC. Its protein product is CASSGVVKQETQYF.

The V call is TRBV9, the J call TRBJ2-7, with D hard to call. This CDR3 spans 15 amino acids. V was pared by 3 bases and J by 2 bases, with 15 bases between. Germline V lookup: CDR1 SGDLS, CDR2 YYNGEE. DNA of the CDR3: TGTGCCAGCAGCGCCACACCGAGGATCGCCTACGAGCAGTACTTC. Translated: CASSATPRIAYEQYF.

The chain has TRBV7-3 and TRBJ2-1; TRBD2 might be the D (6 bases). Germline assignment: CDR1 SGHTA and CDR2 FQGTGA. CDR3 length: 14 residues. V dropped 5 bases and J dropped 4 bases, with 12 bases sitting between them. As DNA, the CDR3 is TGTGCCAGCAGCGAAACGGGAGTTTACAATGAGCAGTTCTTC. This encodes CASSETGVYNEQFF.

CDR3 DNA sequence: TGTGCCAGCAGTTACGTCCAAGGACAGGGCCATGGCTACACCTTC. Protein product: CASSYVQGQGHGYTF. The gene calls are TRBV6-5 and TRBJ1-2, with 8 bases matching TRBD1. The CDR3 has 15 amino acids. Losses at the gene ends were 2 bases for V and 6 bases for J; bases not matched to a gene: 8. Germline lookup yields CDR1 MNHEY and CDR2 SVGAGI.

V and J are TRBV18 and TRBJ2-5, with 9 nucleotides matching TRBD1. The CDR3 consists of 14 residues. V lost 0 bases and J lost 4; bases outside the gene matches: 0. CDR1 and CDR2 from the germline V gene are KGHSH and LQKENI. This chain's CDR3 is CASSPPTGGETQYF. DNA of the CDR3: TGTGCCAGCTCACCACCGACAGGGGGAGAGACCCAGTACTTC.

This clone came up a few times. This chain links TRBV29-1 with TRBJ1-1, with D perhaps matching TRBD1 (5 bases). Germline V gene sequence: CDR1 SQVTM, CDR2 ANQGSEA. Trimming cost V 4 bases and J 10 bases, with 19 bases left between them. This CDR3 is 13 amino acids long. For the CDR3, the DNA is TGCAGCGTTGCTGAAACAGGATTCGGGGGAGCTTTCTTT. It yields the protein CSVAETGFGGAFF.

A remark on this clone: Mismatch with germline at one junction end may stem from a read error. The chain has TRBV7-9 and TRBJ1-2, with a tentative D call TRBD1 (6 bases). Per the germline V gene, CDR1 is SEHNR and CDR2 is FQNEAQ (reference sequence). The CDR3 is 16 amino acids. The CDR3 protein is CSSSLSRDMVYSGYTF. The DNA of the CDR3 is TGTTCCAGCAGCTTATCCCGGGACATGGTGTACTCTGGCTACACCTTC.

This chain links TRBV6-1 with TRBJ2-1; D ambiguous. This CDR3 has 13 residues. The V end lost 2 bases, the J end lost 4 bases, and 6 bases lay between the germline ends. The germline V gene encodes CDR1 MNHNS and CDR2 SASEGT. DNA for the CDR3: TGTGCCAGCAGTGAACAGTTATACAATGAGCAGTTCTTC. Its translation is CASSEQLYNEQFF.

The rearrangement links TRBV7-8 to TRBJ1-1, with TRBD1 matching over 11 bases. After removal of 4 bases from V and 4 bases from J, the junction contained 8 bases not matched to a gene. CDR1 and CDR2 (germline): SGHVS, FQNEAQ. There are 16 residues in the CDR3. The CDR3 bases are TGTGCCAGCAGCTCCCGGGACAGGGGGTATATCACTGAAGCTTTCTTT. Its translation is CASSSRDRGYITEAFF. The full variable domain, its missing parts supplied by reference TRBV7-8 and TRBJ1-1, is GAGVSQSPRYKVAKRGQDVALRCDPISGHVSLFWYQQALGQGPEFLTYFQNEAQLDKSGLPSDRFFAERPEGSVSTLKIQRTQQEDSAVYLCASSSRDRGYITEAFFGQGTRLTVV.

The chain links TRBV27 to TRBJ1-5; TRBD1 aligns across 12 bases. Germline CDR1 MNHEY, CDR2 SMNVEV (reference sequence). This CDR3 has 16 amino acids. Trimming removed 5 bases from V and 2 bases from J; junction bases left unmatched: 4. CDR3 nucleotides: TGTGCCAGCAGTCCCGGGACAGGGGGCGGCAATCAGCCCCAGCATTTT. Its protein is CASSPGTGGGNQPQHF.

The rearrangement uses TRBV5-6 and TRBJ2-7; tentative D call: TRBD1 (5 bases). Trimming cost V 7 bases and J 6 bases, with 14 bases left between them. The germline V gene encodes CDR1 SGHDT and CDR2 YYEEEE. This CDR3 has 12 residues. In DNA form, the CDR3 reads TGTGCCAGCGGGGTGGGGCCCGGCGAGCAGTACTTC. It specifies CASGVGPGEQYF.

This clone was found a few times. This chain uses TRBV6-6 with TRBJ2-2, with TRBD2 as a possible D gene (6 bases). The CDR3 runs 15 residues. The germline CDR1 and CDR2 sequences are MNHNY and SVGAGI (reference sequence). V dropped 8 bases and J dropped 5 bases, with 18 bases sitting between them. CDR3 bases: TGTGCCAGCGAGGCGGGACTCAAGGGGACCGGGGAGCTGTTTTTT. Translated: CASEAGLKGTGELFF.

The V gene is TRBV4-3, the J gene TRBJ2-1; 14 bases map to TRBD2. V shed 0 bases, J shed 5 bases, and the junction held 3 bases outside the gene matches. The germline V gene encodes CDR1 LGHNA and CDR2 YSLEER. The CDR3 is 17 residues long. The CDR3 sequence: CASSQDLGLAGDNEQFF. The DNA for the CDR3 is TGCGCCAGCAGCCAAGATCTGGGACTAGCGGGGGACAATGAGCAGTTCTTC.

The CDR3 DNA sequence: TGTGCCAGCAGTTATTCGGGACTCCAGCAGACCCAGTACTTC. This codes for CASSYSGLQQTQYF. The V and J genes are TRBV6-6 and TRBJ2-5; D might be TRBD2 (6 bases). Trimming took off 3 bases at V and 6 bases at J, with 14 bases between the two ends. CDR1 is MNHNY and CDR2 is SVGAGI in the germline V gene (reference sequence). This CDR3 region has 14 residues.

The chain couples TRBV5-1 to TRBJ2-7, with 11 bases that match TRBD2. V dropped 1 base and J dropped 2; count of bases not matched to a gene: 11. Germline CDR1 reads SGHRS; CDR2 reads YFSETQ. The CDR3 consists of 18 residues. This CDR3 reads CASSLWGTSGYITYEQYF. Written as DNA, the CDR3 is TGCGCCAGCAGCTTGTGGGGGACTAGCGGATATATTACCTACGAGCAGTACTTC.

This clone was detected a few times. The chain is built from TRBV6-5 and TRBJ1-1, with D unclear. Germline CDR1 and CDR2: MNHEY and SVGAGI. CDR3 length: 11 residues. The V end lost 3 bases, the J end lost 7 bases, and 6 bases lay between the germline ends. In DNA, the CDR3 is TGTGCCAGCAGTTATGAGGATGAAGCTTTCTTT. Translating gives CASSYEDEAFF.

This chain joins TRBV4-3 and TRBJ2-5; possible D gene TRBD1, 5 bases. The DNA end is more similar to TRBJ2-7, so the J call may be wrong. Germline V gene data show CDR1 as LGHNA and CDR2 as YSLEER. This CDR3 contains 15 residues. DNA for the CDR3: TGCGCCAGCAGACCTGGTCACAGGCAAACGGACGAGCAGTACTTC. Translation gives CASRPGHRQTDEQYF.

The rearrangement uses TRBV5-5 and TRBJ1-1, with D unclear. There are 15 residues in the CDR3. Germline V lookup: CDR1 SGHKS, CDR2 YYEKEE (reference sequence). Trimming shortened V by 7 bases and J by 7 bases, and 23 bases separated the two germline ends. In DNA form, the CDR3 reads TGTGCCAGCCGATCCTACGACCGCCGAGGTAGTGAAGCTTTCTTT. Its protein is CASRSYDRRGSEAFF.

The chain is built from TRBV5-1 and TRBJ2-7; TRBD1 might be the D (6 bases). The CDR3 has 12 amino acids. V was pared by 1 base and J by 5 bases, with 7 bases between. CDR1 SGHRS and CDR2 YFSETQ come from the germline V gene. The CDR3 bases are TGCGCCAGCAGCTTGAACAGGGACGAGCAGTACTTC. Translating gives CASSLNRDEQYF. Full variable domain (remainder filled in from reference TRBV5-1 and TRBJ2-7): KAGVTQTPRYLIKTRGQQVTLSCSPISGHRSVSWYQQTPGQGLQFLFEYFSETQRNKGNFPGRFSGRQFSNSRSEMNVSTLELGDSALYLCASSLNRDEQYFGPGTRLTVT.

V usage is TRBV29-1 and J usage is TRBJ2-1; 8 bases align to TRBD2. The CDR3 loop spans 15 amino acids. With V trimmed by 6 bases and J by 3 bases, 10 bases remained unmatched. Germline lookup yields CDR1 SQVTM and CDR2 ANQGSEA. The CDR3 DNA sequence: TGCAGCGTCGCCTCGCCACGGGGGGGCTACAATGAGCAGTTCTTC. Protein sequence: CSVASPRGGYNEQFF.

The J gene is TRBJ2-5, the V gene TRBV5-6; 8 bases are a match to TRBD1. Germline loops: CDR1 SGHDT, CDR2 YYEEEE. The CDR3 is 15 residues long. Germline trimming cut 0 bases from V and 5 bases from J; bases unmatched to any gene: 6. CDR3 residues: CASSLVGQDHETQYF. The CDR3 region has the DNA TGTGCCAGCAGCTTGGTGGGACAGGATCATGAGACCCAGTACTTC.

CDR3 sequence reads: CASSGLARETQYF. The CDR3, as DNA: TGTGCCAGCAGTGGGCTAGCAAGAGAGACCCAGTACTTC. The chain is built from TRBV25-1 and TRBJ2-5, with TRBD2 as a possible D gene (5 bases). V shed 4 bases and J shed 4 bases, with 10 bases lying between them. CDR1 is MGHDK, CDR2 SYGVNS, per germline. CDR3 length: 13 amino acids.

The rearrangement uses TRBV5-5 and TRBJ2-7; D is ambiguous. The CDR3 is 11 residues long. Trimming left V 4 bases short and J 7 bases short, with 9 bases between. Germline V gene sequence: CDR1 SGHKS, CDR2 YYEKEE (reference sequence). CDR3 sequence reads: CASSPQEEQYF. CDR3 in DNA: TGTGCCAGCAGCCCGCAGGAAGAGCAGTACTTC.

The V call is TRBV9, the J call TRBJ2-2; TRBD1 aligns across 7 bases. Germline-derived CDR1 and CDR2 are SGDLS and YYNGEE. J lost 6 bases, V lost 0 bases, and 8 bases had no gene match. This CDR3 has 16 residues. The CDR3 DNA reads TGTGCCAGCAGCGTAGGGGCAGGGGGTGGTTCCGGGGAGCTGTTTTTT. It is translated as CASSVGAGGGSGELFF. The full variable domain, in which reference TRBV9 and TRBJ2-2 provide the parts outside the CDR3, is DSGVTQTPKHLITATGQRVTLRCSPRSGDLSVYWYQQSLDQGLQFLIQYYNGEERAKGNILERFSAQQFPDLHSELNLSSLELGDSALYFCASSVGAGGGSGELFFGEGSRLTVL.